One sample yielded the 10 T cell receptor beta chains listed below, sequenced in a study of blood T cells in healthy people across ages. Sample-barcoded 5' priming and a J-beta primer mix drove a second PCR of roughly 6 to 12 cycles. TCRdb fed the 5' RACE reads into MiXCR, producing one record per CDR3 protein. The data contain roughly 900,000 distinct CDR3 sequences, around 49% of them seen just once; the ten biggest clones take up under 15%. The sequenced sample consisted of blood. The receptors derive from a man in his thirties or forties in good health.

This sequence joins TRBV4-1 and TRBJ2-7, with D possibly TRBD2 on 6 matching bases. This CDR3 contains 15 residues. With 0 bases removed from V and 4 bases from J, the gap between germline ends came to 13 bases. From germline, CDR1 is MGHRA and CDR2 YSYEKL. The CDR3 nucleotides are TGCGCCAGCAGCCAAGAACGAGCGGGTCCTTACGAGCAGTACTTC. Encoded protein: CASSQERAGPYEQYF.

This chain uses TRBV12-3 or TRBV12-4 with TRBJ2-7, with D unresolved. V lost 7 bases to trimming and J lost 7 bases, with 11 bases between them. This CDR3 region has 11 residues. CDR3 nucleotides: TGTGCCAGCACTGCGGTGGAAGAGCAGTACTTC. Its protein product is CASTAVEEQYF.

This clonotype was counted a few times. The chain uses TRBV7-6 and TRBJ2-7, with D tentatively TRBD1 (6 bases). V gave up 5 bases and J gave up 0 bases, with 14 bases separating them. The CDR3 covers 15 residues. Germline CDR1 is SGHVS and CDR2 is FNYEAQ. The CDR3 reads CASSPSGHYSYEQYF. The CDR3 nucleotides read TGTGCCAGCAGCCCGTCGGGACACTACTCCTACGAGCAGTACTTC.

This clonotype was seen ten or more times. V and J are TRBV6-6 and TRBJ2-7, with 9 positions matching TRBD2. In germline, CDR1 is MNHNY, CDR2 SVGAGI (reference sequence). After removal of 5 bases from V and 4 bases from J, the junction contained 9 bases not matched to a gene. The CDR3 extends over 15 amino acids. The CDR3 sequence: CASSTTGTSFYEQYF. The CDR3 DNA reads as TGTGCCAGCAGTACCACCGGGACTAGCTTTTACGAGCAGTACTTC.

This clonotype was counted a few times. This chain connects TRBV29-1 to TRBJ1-2; D remains unclear. V shed 3 bases and J shed 2 bases, with 7 bases lying between them. The CDR3 loop spans 12 amino acids. Germline V lookup: CDR1 SQVTM, CDR2 ANQGSEA. The CDR3 sequence: CSVDSQNYGYTF. The CDR3 DNA reads TGCAGCGTTGACTCACAGAACTATGGCTACACCTTC.

The rearrangement links TRBV7-2 to TRBJ1-1; the match to TRBD1 covers 8 bases. J lost 5 bases, V lost 1 base, and 9 bases had no gene match. CDR1 SGHTA and CDR2 FQGNSA come from the germline V gene. The CDR3 contains 16 residues. The CDR3 DNA reads as TGTGCCAGCAGCTTAGACGGAGACAGGGGAGGAACTGAAGCTTTCTTT. Amino acid sequence: CASSLDGDRGGTEAFF.

Worth noting for this clonotype: One base away lies a much larger clone, so this may be a sequencing read error. The chain employs TRBV9 and TRBJ2-7, with D perhaps TRBD1 or TRBD2 (5 bases each). V lost 0 bases to trimming and J lost 7 bases, with 17 bases between them. There are 15 residues in the CDR3. CDR1 is SGDLS, CDR2 YYNGEE, per germline. CDR3 protein: CASSVAFGGGYEQYF. The DNA of the CDR3 is TGTGCCAGCAGCGTAGCTTTTGGGGGTGGCTATGAGCAGTACTTC. Filled out from reference TRBV9 and TRBJ2-7, the complete variable domain reads DSGVTQTPKHLITATGQRVTLRCSPRSGDLSVYWYQQSLDQGLQFLIQYYNGEERAKGNILERFSAQQFPDLHSELNLSSLELGDSALYFCASSVAFGGGYEQYFGPGTRLTVT.

This clonotype has just a few counts. The rearrangement joins TRBV6-2 or TRBV6-3 to TRBJ2-6; D may be TRBD1 or TRBD2 (5 bases each). Trimming took off 5 bases at V and 1 base at J, with 15 bases between the two ends. Germline V CDR1 and CDR2: MNHEY, SVGEGT. CDR3 length: 17 amino acids. CDR3 protein: CASSPVYGASGANVLTF. The CDR3, as DNA: TGTGCCAGCAGTCCTGTGTACGGGGCGTCTGGGGCCAACGTCCTGACTTTC.

This clonotype has just a few counts. V gene TRBV12-3 or TRBV12-4 combines with J gene TRBJ1-1; 8 nucleotides align to TRBD1. The junction had 8 bases not matched to a gene; V was cut back by 5 bases and J by 0 bases. This CDR3 is 16 amino acids long. The CDR3 protein is CASSPRTGKMNTEAFF. CDR3 nucleotides: TGTGCCAGCAGTCCAAGGACAGGGAAAATGAACACTGAAGCTTTCTTT.

The CDR3 nucleotides are TGTGCCAGCAGCTTGGCGGGGGACAGCTTCACCTACGAGCAGTACTTC. This codes for CASSLAGDSFTYEQYF. The chain is built from TRBV5-6 and TRBJ2-4; D possibly corresponds to TRBD1 (7 bases). The end of the DNA fits TRBJ2-7 better, so the J call may be wrong. Germline CDR1 is SGHDT and CDR2 is YYEEEE. The CDR3 has 16 residues.